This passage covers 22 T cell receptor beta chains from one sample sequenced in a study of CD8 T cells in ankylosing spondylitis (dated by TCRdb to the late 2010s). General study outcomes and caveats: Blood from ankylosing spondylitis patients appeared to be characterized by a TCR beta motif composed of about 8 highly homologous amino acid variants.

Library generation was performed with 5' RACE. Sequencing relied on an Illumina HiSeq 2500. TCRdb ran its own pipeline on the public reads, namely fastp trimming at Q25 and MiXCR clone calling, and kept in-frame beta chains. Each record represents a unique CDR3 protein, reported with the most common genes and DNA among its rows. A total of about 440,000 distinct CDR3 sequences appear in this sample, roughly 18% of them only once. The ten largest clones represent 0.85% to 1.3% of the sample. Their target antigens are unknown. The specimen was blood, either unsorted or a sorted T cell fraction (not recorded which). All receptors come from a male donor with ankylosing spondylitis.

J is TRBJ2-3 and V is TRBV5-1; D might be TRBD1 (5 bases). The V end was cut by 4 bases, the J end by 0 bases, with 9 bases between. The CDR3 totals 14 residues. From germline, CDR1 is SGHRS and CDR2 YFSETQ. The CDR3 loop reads CASSADTSTDTQYF. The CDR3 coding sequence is TGCGCCAGCAGCGCGGACACTAGCACAGATACGCAGTATTTT.

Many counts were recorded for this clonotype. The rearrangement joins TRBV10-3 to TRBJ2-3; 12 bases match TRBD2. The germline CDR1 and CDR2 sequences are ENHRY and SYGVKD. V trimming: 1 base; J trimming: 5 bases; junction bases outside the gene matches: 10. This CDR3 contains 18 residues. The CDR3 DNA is TGTGCCATCAGTGAGTGGGCTAGCGGGAGGGCCAGTGGAGATACGCAGTATTTT. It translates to CAISEWASGRASGDTQYF.

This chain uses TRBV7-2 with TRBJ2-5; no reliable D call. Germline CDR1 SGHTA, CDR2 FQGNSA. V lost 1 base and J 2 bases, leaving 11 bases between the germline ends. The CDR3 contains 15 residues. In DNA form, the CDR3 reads TGTGCCAGCAGCTTAGTTCTCAGTAGACAAGAGACCCAGTACTTC. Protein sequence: CASSLVLSRQETQYF.

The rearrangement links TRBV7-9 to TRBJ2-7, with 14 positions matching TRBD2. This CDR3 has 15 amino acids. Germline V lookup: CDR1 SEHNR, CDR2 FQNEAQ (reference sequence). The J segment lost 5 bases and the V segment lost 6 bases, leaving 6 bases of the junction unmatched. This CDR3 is CASSSGTSGRDEQYF. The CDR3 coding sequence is TGTGCCAGCAGTTCCGGGACTAGCGGGAGAGACGAGCAGTACTTC.

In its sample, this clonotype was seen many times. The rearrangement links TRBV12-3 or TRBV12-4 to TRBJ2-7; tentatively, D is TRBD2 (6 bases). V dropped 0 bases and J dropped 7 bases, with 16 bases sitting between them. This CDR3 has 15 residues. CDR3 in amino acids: CASSLAGGSGGEQYF. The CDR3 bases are TGTGCCAGCAGTTTAGCGGGAGGTTCCGGGGGAGAGCAGTACTTC.

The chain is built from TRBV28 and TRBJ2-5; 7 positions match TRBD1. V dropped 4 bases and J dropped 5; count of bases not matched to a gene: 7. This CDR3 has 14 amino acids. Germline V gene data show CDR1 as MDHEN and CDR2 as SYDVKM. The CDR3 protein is CASSSFDREETQYF. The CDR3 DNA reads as TGTGCCAGCAGTTCCTTTGACAGGGAGGAGACCCAGTACTTC.

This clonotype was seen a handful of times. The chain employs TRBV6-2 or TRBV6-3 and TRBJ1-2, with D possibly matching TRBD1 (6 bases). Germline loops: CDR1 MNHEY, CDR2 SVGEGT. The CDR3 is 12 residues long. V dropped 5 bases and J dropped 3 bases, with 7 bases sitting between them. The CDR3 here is CASSHRDYGYTF. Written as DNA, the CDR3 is TGTGCCAGCAGTCACAGGGACTATGGCTACACCTTC.

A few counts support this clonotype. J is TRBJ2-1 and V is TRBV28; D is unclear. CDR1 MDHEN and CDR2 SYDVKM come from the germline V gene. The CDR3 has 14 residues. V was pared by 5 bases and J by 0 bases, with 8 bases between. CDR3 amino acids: CASSPPNSYNEQFF. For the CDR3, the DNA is TGTGCCAGCAGTCCCCCCAACTCCTACAATGAGCAGTTCTTC.

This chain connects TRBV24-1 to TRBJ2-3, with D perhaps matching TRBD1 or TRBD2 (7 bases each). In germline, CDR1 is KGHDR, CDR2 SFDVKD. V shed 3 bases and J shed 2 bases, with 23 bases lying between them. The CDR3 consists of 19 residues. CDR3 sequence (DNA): TGTGCCACCAGTGATCGGGGGGAAGACAGGGCGTTGATCACAGATACGCAGTATTTT. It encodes CATSDRGEDRALITDTQYF.

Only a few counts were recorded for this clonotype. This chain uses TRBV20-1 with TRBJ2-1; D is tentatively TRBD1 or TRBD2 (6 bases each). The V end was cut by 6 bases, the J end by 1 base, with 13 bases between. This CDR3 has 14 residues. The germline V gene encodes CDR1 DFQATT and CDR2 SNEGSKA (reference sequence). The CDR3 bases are TGCAGTGCAACGAGGGGGGAGTCCTACAATGAGCAGTTCTTC. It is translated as CSATRGESYNEQFF.

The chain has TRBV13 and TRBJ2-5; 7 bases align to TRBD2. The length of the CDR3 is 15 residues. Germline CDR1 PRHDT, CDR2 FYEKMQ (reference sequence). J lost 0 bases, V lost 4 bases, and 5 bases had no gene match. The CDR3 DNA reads TGTGCCAGCAGCTCCTCAGCGGGAAACCAAGAGACCCAGTACTTC. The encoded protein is CASSSSAGNQETQYF.

CDR3 DNA sequence: TGCAGTGCTAGGGGACTAGCGGGAGTGGTGGATACGCAGTATTTT. Translation gives CSARGLAGVVDTQYF. The chain joins TRBV20-1 to TRBJ2-3, with 14 bases that match TRBD2. This CDR3 spans 15 amino acids. Germline CDR1 DFQATT, CDR2 SNEGSKA (reference sequence). V lost 3 bases to trimming and J lost 6 bases; unmatched junction nucleotides: 5.

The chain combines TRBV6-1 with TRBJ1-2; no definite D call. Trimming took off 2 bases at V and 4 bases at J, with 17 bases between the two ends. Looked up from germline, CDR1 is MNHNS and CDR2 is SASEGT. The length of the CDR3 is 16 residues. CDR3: CASSESVVGSLYGYTF. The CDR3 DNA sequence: TGTGCCAGCAGTGAATCGGTTGTGGGCAGTCTCTATGGCTACACCTTC.

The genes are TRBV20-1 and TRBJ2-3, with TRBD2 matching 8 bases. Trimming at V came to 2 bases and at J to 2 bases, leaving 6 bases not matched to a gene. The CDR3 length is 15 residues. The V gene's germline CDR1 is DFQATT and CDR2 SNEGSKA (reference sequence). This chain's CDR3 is CSARPRGGNTDTQYF. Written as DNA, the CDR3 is TGCAGTGCTAGACCCCGCGGGGGGAACACAGATACGCAGTATTTT.

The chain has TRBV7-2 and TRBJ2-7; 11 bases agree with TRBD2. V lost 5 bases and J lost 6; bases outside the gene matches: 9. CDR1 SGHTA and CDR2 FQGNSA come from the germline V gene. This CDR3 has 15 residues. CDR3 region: CASSVTSGSTVEQYF. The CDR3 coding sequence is TGTGCCAGCAGCGTTACTAGCGGGAGTACGGTCGAGCAGTACTTC.

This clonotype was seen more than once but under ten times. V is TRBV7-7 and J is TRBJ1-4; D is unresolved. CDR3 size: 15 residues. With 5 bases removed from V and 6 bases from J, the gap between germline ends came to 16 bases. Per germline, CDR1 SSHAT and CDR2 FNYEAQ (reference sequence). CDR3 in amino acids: CASSLTIFRDEKLFF. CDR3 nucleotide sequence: TGTGCCAGCAGCCTGACAATATTCCGGGATGAAAAACTGTTTTTT.

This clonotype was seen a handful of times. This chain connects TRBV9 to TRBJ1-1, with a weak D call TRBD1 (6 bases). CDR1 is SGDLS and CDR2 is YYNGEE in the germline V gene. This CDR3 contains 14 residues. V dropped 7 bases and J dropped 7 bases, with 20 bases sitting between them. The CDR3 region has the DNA TGTGCCAGCGCGCCCCTACAGGGAGAAGGTGAAGCTTTCTTT. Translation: CASAPLQGEGEAFF. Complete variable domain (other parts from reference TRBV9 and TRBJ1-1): DSGVTQTPKHLITATGQRVTLRCSPRSGDLSVYWYQQSLDQGLQFLIQYYNGEERAKGNILERFSAQQFPDLHSELNLSSLELGDSALYFCASAPLQGEGEAFFGQGTRLTVV.

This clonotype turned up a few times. CDR3 nucleotides: TGTGCCAGCACCATACTAGGGAACGGAAAAGAGACCCAGTACTTC. This codes for CASTILGNGKETQYF. The rearrangement joins TRBV5-6 to TRBJ2-5; D possibly corresponds to TRBD2 (5 bases). V was clipped by 6 bases and J by 3 bases, with 18 bases between them. CDR3 size: 15 residues. Looked up from germline, CDR1 is SGHDT and CDR2 is YYEEEE.

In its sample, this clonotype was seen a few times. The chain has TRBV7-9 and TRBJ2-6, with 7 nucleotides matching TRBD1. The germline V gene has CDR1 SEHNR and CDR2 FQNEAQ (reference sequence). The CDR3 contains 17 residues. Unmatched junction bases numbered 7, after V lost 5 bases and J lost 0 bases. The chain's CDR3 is CASSAPGQPSGANVLTF. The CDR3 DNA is TGTGCCAGCAGCGCCCCGGGACAGCCCTCTGGGGCCAACGTCCTGACTTTC.

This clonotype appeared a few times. The chain's CDR3 is CASSPTQGTYGYTF. The CDR3 DNA follows: TGTGCCAGCAGCCCAACGCAGGGGACCTATGGCTACACCTTC. This rearrangement joins TRBV3-1 to TRBJ1-2; D perhaps matches TRBD1 (6 bases). CDR1 and CDR2 from the germline V gene are LGHDT and YNNKEL (reference sequence). Trimming took off 4 bases at V and 4 bases at J, with 13 bases between the two ends. This CDR3 comprises 14 residues. Filled out from reference TRBV3-1 and TRBJ1-2, the complete variable domain reads DTAVSQTPKYLVTQMGNDKSIKCEQNLGHDTMYWYKQDSKKFLKIMFSYNNKELIINETVPNRFSPKSPDKAHLNLHINSLELGDSAVYFCASSPTQGTYGYTFGSGTRLTVV.

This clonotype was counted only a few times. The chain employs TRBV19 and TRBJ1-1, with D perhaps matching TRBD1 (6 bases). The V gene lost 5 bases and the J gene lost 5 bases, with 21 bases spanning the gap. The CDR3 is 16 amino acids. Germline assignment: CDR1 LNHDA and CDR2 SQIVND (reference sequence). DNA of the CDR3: TGTGCCAGTAGTCCATGGGAAGGGGGGCGTGTGACTGAAGCTTTCTTT. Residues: CASSPWEGGRVTEAFF.

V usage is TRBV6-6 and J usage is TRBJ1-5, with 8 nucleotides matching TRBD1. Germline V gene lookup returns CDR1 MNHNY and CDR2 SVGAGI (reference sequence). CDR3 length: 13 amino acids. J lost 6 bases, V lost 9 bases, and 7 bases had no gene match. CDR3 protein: CASLDRVGQPQHF. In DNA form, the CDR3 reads TGTGCCAGTCTGGACAGGGTGGGTCAGCCCCAGCATTTT.